Below, 31 T cell receptor beta chains from the same sample are listed, as sequenced in a study of blood T cells in healthy people across ages. Sample-barcoded 5' priming and a J-beta primer mix drove a second PCR of about 6 to 12 cycles. One entry per CDR3 protein results from TCRdb running MiXCR on the 5' RACE reads. The sample lists fewer than 800,000 distinct CDR3 sequences; approximately 49% were seen once. The material sequenced was blood. Receptor source: a woman between 55 and 75 years old in good health.

Only one count was recorded for this clonotype. The V call is TRBV5-1, the J call TRBJ2-1; D remains unclear. CDR1 and CDR2 (germline): SGHRS, YFSETQ. The CDR3 totals 16 residues. V was pared by 4 bases and J by 0 bases, with 14 bases between. CDR3 sequence: CASSLRAPSSYNEQFF. In DNA form, the CDR3 reads TGCGCCAGCAGCCTCCGGGCCCCCAGCTCCTACAATGAGCAGTTCTTC.

This chain connects TRBV4-3 to TRBJ2-3; 10 nucleotides agree with TRBD2. Per the germline V gene, CDR1 is LGHNA and CDR2 is YSLEER. This CDR3 spans 16 amino acids. Losses at the gene ends were 1 base for V and 2 bases for J; bases not matched to a gene: 3. CDR3 sequence (DNA): TGCGCCAGCAGCCAAGGACTAGCGGGTTACACAGATACGCAGTATTTT. Residues: CASSQGLAGYTDTQYF.

This clonotype was detected only once. J is TRBJ2-1 and V is TRBV5-5, with TRBD2 as a possible D gene (6 bases). The germline gives CDR1 SGHKS, CDR2 YYEKEE (reference sequence). This CDR3 contains 14 residues. The germline V and J ends were trimmed by 7 bases and 5 bases, with 16 bases remaining between them. The CDR3 coding sequence is TGTGCCAGCGCAGTCCGGGAGCGAGACAATGAGCAGTTCTTC. It codes for CASAVRERDNEQFF.

V is TRBV28 and J is TRBJ2-1; D possibly uses TRBD1 or TRBD2 (5 bases each). The CDR3 totals 16 residues. The germline CDR1 and CDR2 sequences are MDHEN and SYDVKM. Trimming stripped 6 bases from V and 6 bases from J, with 21 bases between. The CDR3 sequence is CASSSAGIRGVNEQFF. In nucleotides, the CDR3 is TGTGCCAGCAGCTCCGCCGGGATTAGGGGCGTCAATGAGCAGTTCTTC.

The count of this clonotype is one. The chain is built from TRBV9 and TRBJ2-3; the match to TRBD1 covers 7 bases. CDR3 length: 16 amino acids. J gave up 6 bases and V 0 bases, and 10 bases lay outside the gene matches. The V gene's germline CDR1 is SGDLS and CDR2 YYNGEE. The CDR3 DNA is TGTGCCAGCAGCGTAGCAGGGGGATTAGGTAGGGATACGCAGTATTTT. Translation: CASSVAGGLGRDTQYF.

This clonotype was counted once. This may come from a read error, since a much larger clone is one base off. The chain has TRBV29-1 and TRBJ2-3; D possibly matches TRBD1 or TRBD2 (5 bases each). Germline V gene lookup returns CDR1 SQVTM and CDR2 ANQGSEA. V gave up 5 bases and J gave up 7 bases, with 13 bases separating them. This CDR3 has 12 amino acids. This chain's CDR3 is CSVKAGSHTQYF. In DNA, the CDR3 is TGCAGCGTTAAGGCAGGGAGTCATACGCAGTATTTT.

To note about this clonotype: With a much larger clone just one base away, this may be a read error. The rearrangement uses TRBV27 and TRBJ2-5, with a tentative D call TRBD1 (6 bases). V lost 5 bases, J lost 7 bases, and 20 bases lay in between. Germline values: CDR1 MNHEY, CDR2 SMNVEV (reference sequence). This CDR3 is built from 15 residues. Here the CDR3 reads CASSPVTGSQGTQYF. The CDR3 DNA reads as TGTGCCAGCAGTCCAGTAACAGGGTCCCAGGGGACCCAGTACTTC.

J is TRBJ1-2 and V is TRBV10-3, with TRBD1 as a possible D gene (5 bases). V dropped 6 bases and J dropped 7 bases, with 15 bases sitting between them. CDR3 size: 13 residues. Germline loops: CDR1 ENHRY, CDR2 SYGVKD. The CDR3 region has the DNA TGTGCCATCAGCCCCACAGGTAGAGGTGGCTACACCTTC. Its translation: CAISPTGRGGYTF.

This clonotype was detected a few times. The gene calls are TRBV15 and TRBJ2-5, with D hard to call. The V end lost 1 base, the J end lost 1 base, and 7 bases lay between the germline ends. Germline CDR1 reads LNHNV; CDR2 reads YYDKDF (reference sequence). CDR3 length: 14 residues. The chain's CDR3 is CATSRGQPQETQYF. In DNA form, the CDR3 reads TGTGCCACCAGCAGAGGTCAGCCCCAAGAGACCCAGTACTTC.

This chain links TRBV3-1 with TRBJ2-7, with 10 bases identical to TRBD2. The junction had 6 bases not matched to a gene; V was cut back by 1 base and J by 3 bases. This CDR3 has 16 residues. CDR1 and CDR2 from the germline V gene are LGHDT and YNNKEL (reference sequence). The CDR3 is CASSQGLAGVYYEQYF. The CDR3 DNA reads as TGTGCCAGCAGCCAAGGGCTAGCGGGAGTATACTACGAGCAGTACTTC.

This clonotype has just a few counts. The chain employs TRBV20-1 and TRBJ1-1, with 8 bases matching TRBD1. The trim removed 6 bases at V and 4 bases at J, leaving 13 bases unmatched. This CDR3 spans 15 amino acids. Looked up from germline, CDR1 is DFQATT and CDR2 is SNEGSKA (reference sequence). The CDR3 reads CSAPPTGERGTEAFF. The CDR3 DNA reads TGCAGTGCCCCGCCGACAGGGGAACGGGGCACTGAAGCTTTCTTT.

This clonotype was counted at least ten times. The chain recombines TRBV29-1 with TRBJ2-5, with D unresolved. The CDR3 covers 14 residues. The V end was cut by 5 bases, the J end by 0 bases, with 13 bases between. Germline CDR1 SQVTM, CDR2 ANQGSEA. The CDR3 DNA reads as TGCAGCGTTCCTTTCGAGAGTTACCAAGAGACCCAGTACTTC. Its protein product is CSVPFESYQETQYF.

This clonotype was counted only a few times. This chain joins TRBV20-1 and TRBJ2-7; 8 nucleotides match TRBD2. The J call is doubtful: the DNA matches TRBJ2-5 better. Germline loops: CDR1 DFQATT, CDR2 SNEGSKA (reference sequence). The CDR3 runs to 11 residues. The CDR3, as DNA: TGCAGTGTTCGGGGGGGAGAGACCCAGTACTTC. It is translated as CSVRGGETQYF.

Worth noting for this clonotype: One end of the junction does not line up with germline, which may come from a read error. For the CDR3, the DNA is TGTACCAGCTCACCAAGTTTAGCGGGAGGTCTCAATGAGCAGTTCTTC. The encoded protein is CTSSPSLAGGLNEQFF. The rearrangement joins TRBV18 to TRBJ2-1, with 10 bases identical to TRBD2. Germline V lookup: CDR1 KGHSH, CDR2 LQKENI. The length of the CDR3 is 16 residues.

The chain uses TRBV20-1 and TRBJ1-1; no reliable D call. The CDR3 is 11 amino acids. The germline V and J ends were trimmed by 3 bases and 6 bases, with 8 bases remaining between them. Germline CDR1 reads DFQATT; CDR2 reads SNEGSKA (reference sequence). The CDR3 region is CSASPWAEAFF. The CDR3 bases are TGCAGTGCTAGTCCATGGGCTGAAGCTTTCTTT.

The chain carries TRBV3-1 and TRBJ1-2, with D tentatively TRBD1 (6 bases). Looked up from germline, CDR1 is LGHDT and CDR2 is YNNKEL (reference sequence). V was clipped by 5 bases and J by 4 bases, with 14 bases between them. This CDR3 has 14 amino acids. The CDR3 here is CASSTDRRGYGYTF. In DNA, the CDR3 is TGTGCCAGCAGCACCGACAGGCGCGGCTATGGCTACACCTTC.

The chain joins TRBV27 to TRBJ2-7, with TRBD2 identical over 7 bases. CDR1 MNHEY and CDR2 SMNVEV come from the germline V gene (reference sequence). V lost 4 bases and J lost 1; bases outside the gene matches: 4. This CDR3 is 14 amino acids long. CDR3 in DNA: TGTGCCAGCAGTTGGACTAGGACATCCTACGAGCAGTACTTC. Translated, it gives CASSWTRTSYEQYF.

The CDR3: CASSFGSAATQYF. The CDR3 nucleotides read TGTGCCAGCAGTTTCGGTTCGGCGGCTACGCAGTATTTT. The chain recombines TRBV28 with TRBJ2-3; D is undetermined. Germline-derived CDR1 and CDR2 are MDHEN and SYDVKM. Deletions cut 3 bases from V and 8 bases from J, with 12 bases between. The CDR3 loop spans 13 amino acids. The variable domain in full, with the rest retrieved from reference TRBV28 and TRBJ2-3, is DVKVTQSSRYLVKRTGEKVFLECVQDMDHENMFWYRQDPGLGLRLIYFSYDVKMKEKGDIPEGYSVSREKKERFSLILESASTNQTSMYLCASSFGSAATQYFGPGTRLTVL.

The chain uses TRBV12-3 or TRBV12-4 and TRBJ2-1; TRBD2 might be the D (5 bases). The CDR3 spans 14 residues. The V end lost 1 base, the J end lost 5 bases, and 9 bases lay between the germline ends. CDR3 amino acids: CASSLGGYHNEQFF. CDR3 in DNA: TGTGCCAGCAGTTTAGGCGGGTACCACAATGAGCAGTTCTTC.

The CDR3 loop reads CASSLYPGAFTGELFF. The CDR3 coding sequence is TGTGCCAGCAGCTTATACCCCGGAGCATTCACCGGGGAGCTGTTTTTT. V is TRBV7-8 and J is TRBJ2-2; D ambiguous. This CDR3 has 16 amino acids. V dropped 2 bases and J dropped 4 bases, with 14 bases sitting between them. Germline assignment: CDR1 SGHVS and CDR2 FQNEAQ.

Only a few counts were recorded for this clonotype. In DNA form, the CDR3 reads TGTGCCAGCAGCATGGGACTAGCGGGAGTCCCCTACGAGCAGTACTTC. Residues: CASSMGLAGVPYEQYF. The chain has TRBV7-9 and TRBJ2-7, with 14 bases that match TRBD2. With V trimmed by 5 bases and J by 2 bases, 5 bases remained unmatched. The CDR3 totals 16 residues. Germline V CDR1 and CDR2: SEHNR, FQNEAQ (reference sequence).

This clonotype came up once. This chain links TRBV29-1 with TRBJ2-7, with 11 bases matching TRBD2. Germline V lookup: CDR1 SQVTM, CDR2 ANQGSEA. Trimming at V came to 7 bases and at J to 7 bases, leaving 12 bases not matched to a gene. This CDR3 comprises 14 residues. The CDR3 spells CSARTSGLYNEQYF. The CDR3 DNA follows: TGCAGCGCACGGACTAGCGGGTTGTACAATGAGCAGTACTTC.

The chain has TRBV5-1 and TRBJ2-7; D gene unclear. Germline CDR1 reads SGHRS; CDR2 reads YFSETQ. V was clipped by 0 bases and J by 7 bases, with 14 bases between them. There are 14 residues in the CDR3. CDR3 region: CASSLGGIIQEQYF. Here the CDR3 DNA reads TGCGCCAGCAGCTTGGGCGGCATTATTCAAGAGCAGTACTTC.

This clonotype was detected only once. One end of the junction fails to match germline, which may point to a read error. V usage is TRBV10-3 and J usage is TRBJ1-5; no clear D gene. This CDR3 is 15 amino acids long. Germline V gene sequence: CDR1 ENHRY, CDR2 SYGVKD. This CDR3 reads CAVSSGRRSNQPQHF. The CDR3, as DNA: TGTGCCGTCAGTTCCGGAAGGAGAAGCAATCAGCCCCAGCATTTT.

At least ten counts were recorded for this clonotype. The chain combines TRBV15 with TRBJ1-6, with D hard to call. Per the germline V gene, CDR1 is LNHNV and CDR2 is YYDKDF (reference sequence). Trimming left V 0 bases short and J 8 bases short, with 17 bases between. The CDR3 totals 17 residues. The CDR3 bases are TGTGCCACCAGCAGAGATCTCCCGACGGCACTCGATTCACCCCTCCACTTT. It specifies CATSRDLPTALDSPLHF.

This clonotype was detected only a few times. The chain recombines TRBV18 with TRBJ2-1; no reliable D call. Germline V gene data show CDR1 as KGHSH and CDR2 as LQKENI. The CDR3 has 10 residues. V was pared by 8 bases and J by 5 bases, with 4 bases between. CDR3 DNA: TGTGCCAGCAGTAACAATGAGCAGTTCTTC. Amino acids: CASSNNEQFF.

This clonotype was observed a few times. The V gene is TRBV20-1, the J gene TRBJ2-5; TRBD2 might be the D (6 bases). The germline gives CDR1 DFQATT, CDR2 SNEGSKA (reference sequence). The CDR3 covers 15 residues. Trimming shortened V by 6 bases and J by 2 bases, and 19 bases separated the two germline ends. CDR3 amino acids: CSASPPLGGQETQYF. DNA of the CDR3: TGCAGTGCCAGTCCCCCCTTGGGGGGTCAAGAGACCCAGTACTTC.

This chain uses TRBV10-3 with TRBJ2-7, with D maybe TRBD1 (6 bases). Germline CDR1 is ENHRY and CDR2 is SYGVKD. The CDR3 consists of 14 residues. The V gene lost 6 bases and the J gene lost 1 base, with 13 bases spanning the gap. The CDR3 sequence is CAIRGTRTSYEQYF. For the CDR3, the DNA is TGTGCCATCAGGGGGACACGAACTTCCTACGAGCAGTACTTC.

The J gene is TRBJ2-5, the V gene TRBV7-2, with a weak D call TRBD1 (5 bases). Trimming took 4 bases from V and 2 from J, leaving 17 bases between them. Germline V gene sequence: CDR1 SGHTA, CDR2 FQGNSA. The CDR3 totals 16 residues. CDR3 nucleotide sequence: TGTGCCAGCAGCTCCTCAGGGTCGGTTTGGCAAGAGACCCAGTACTTC. As protein: CASSSSGSVWQETQYF.

The V call is TRBV6-6, the J call TRBJ2-7, with 7 bases fitting TRBD1. The germline gives CDR1 MNHNY, CDR2 SVGAGI (reference sequence). With V trimmed by 2 bases and J by 5 bases, 12 bases remained unmatched. The CDR3 loop spans 16 amino acids. CDR3 sequence: CASSYPRQGRIHEQYF. The CDR3 DNA reads TGTGCCAGCAGTTACCCAAGACAGGGAAGAATCCACGAGCAGTACTTC.

In this sample, this clonotype turned up a few times. This chain connects TRBV9 to TRBJ2-7, with a weak D call TRBD1 (7 bases). The V end was cut by 4 bases, the J end by 3 bases, with 17 bases between. CDR3 length: 15 amino acids. Germline CDR1 reads SGDLS; CDR2 reads YYNGEE. The CDR3 is CASSPRGTENYEQYF. CDR3 nucleotide sequence: TGTGCCAGCAGCCCTCGGGGGACAGAGAACTACGAGCAGTACTTC.